This TCR beta chain came from a study of cytomegalovirus exposure and HLA in healthy donors. It was with 60 Vbeta and 13 Jbeta primers that the PCR ran. This table comes from immunoSEQ multiplex PCR, and its TCRdb copy is limited to in-frame clones, with some not included. Here the sample spans 100,000 to 150,000 clones, 75% to 85% being singletons. Study-wide results and caveats: From TCR beta sequences, most subjects' HLA-A and HLA-B alleles were reportedly predicted accurately.

Worth noting for this clone: Its antigen is still unknown.

This CDR3 has 14 amino acids. In germline, CDR1 is SGHRS, CDR2 YFSETQ. V lost 0 bases and J lost 8, with 14 bases in between. This TCR was sampled from a woman in her forties in good health and CMV-seronegative. The sequencing sample was made of PBMCs. The chain recombines TRBV5-1 with TRBJ1-2; D is unclear. This CDR3 is CASSLADSDQGYTF. The CDR3 DNA reads TGCGCCAGCAGCTTGGCGGATAGCGATCAGGGCTACACCTTC.